Following are 6 T cell receptor beta chains from one sample sequenced in a study of blood T cell repertoires in COVID-19. TCRdb's copy holds only in-frame clones and misses some; the assay was immunoSEQ multiplex PCR. The profile shows 150,000 to 250,000 clones, roughly 77% of them singletons. The source material was peripheral blood. The origin of the receptors is a woman between 35 and 50 years old with COVID-19, enrolled during active disease.

This clone was detected only once. In DNA form, the CDR3 reads TGTGCCAGCAGAGGGACAGGGGGCACTGAAGCTTTCTTT. Encoded protein: CASRGTGGTEAFF. This chain uses TRBV25-1 with TRBJ1-1; 11 bases fit TRBD1. The germline gives CDR1 MGHDK, CDR2 SYGVNS. This CDR3 has 13 residues. Trimming at V came to 6 bases and at J to 4 bases, leaving 1 base not matched to a gene.

This clone has only a few counts. The rearrangement joins TRBV6-6 to TRBJ2-5, with 8 bases matching TRBD1. With V trimmed by 7 bases and J by 0 bases, 7 bases remained unmatched. The CDR3 totals 15 residues. Germline assignment: CDR1 MNHNY and CDR2 SVGAGI (reference sequence). In nucleotides, the CDR3 is TGTGCCAGCAACAACCCGACAGGGGACCAAGAGACCCAGTACTTC. This sequence encodes CASNNPTGDQETQYF.

The chain carries TRBV7-3 and TRBJ2-4, with D tentatively TRBD1 (6 bases). Per the germline V gene, CDR1 is SGHTA and CDR2 is FQGTGA. This CDR3 region has 13 residues. V lost 5 bases to trimming and J lost 1 base, with 6 bases between them. CDR3 residues: CASSQGAKNIQYF. The CDR3 DNA follows: TGTGCCAGCAGCCAGGGGGCCAAAAACATTCAGTACTTC.

The chain links TRBV15 to TRBJ2-7; D is unresolved. Germline V gives CDR1 LNHNV, CDR2 YYDKDF (reference sequence). V was clipped by 0 bases and J by 4 bases, with 10 bases between them. There are 14 residues in the CDR3. The CDR3 is CATSRDSSGYEQYF. Written as DNA, the CDR3 is TGTGCCACCAGCAGAGATTCTTCCGGGTACGAGCAGTACTTC.

This chain joins TRBV18 and TRBJ1-2, with D perhaps matching TRBD1 (6 bases). Germline V gives CDR1 KGHSH, CDR2 LQKENI. V lost 5 bases and J lost 7, with 14 bases in between. The CDR3 loop spans 13 amino acids. The CDR3 spells CASSSDRSSGYTF. The CDR3 coding sequence is TGTGCCAGCTCATCCGACAGGTCCAGTGGCTACACCTTC.

This chain connects TRBV5-6 to TRBJ2-7, with TRBD2 identical over 12 bases. The CDR3 totals 16 residues. After removal of 3 bases from V and 5 bases from J, the junction contained 9 bases not matched to a gene. The germline V gene has CDR1 SGHDT and CDR2 YYEEEE. The CDR3 reads CASSSLRTSGANEQYF. Written as DNA, the CDR3 is TGTGCCAGCAGCTCCCTACGGACTAGCGGGGCCAACGAGCAGTACTTC.